This TCR beta chain was identified during a study of blood T cell repertoires in COVID-19 (dated by TCRdb to the early 2020s). Describing the broader study: Collaborator samples came from the United States, Italy and Spain and covered acute and convalescent phases of COVID-19. Nearly every sample came with metadata listing a de-identified subject ID, COVID-19 status, age in years and sex. Where available, HLA class I and class II types were taken from metadata supplied by the sample provider and were not determined by assay-based typing. The samples were drawn from two sources: the first 160 participants of the ongoing ImmuneRACE study, and 1,254 subjects contributed by 6 global collaborators. The repertoires were made available in a free public database intended to serve as a resource for research on the immune response to SARS-CoV-2. The prospective study material was composed of cDNA or gDNA derived from T cells, B-cell-depleted T cells, or PBMCs. Subjects who had been exposed to COVID-19, were actively infected with it, or had recovered from it provided the deeply sampled blood TCRbeta repertoires that made up the dataset.

TCRbeta CDR3 regions were amplified from genomic DNA by means of the immunoSEQ Assay, a bias-controlled multiplex PCR. In the source study's methods: Nucleated cell counts per sample were estimated from amplification of reference gene primers within the assay. To quantify the absolute abundance of each unique TCRbeta CDR3 rearrangement, sequence reads were collapsed and filtered. Productive Simpson clonality was computed per sample as the square root of Simpson's diversity index over productive rearrangements. TCRdb carries this immuneACCESS record with in-frame sequences only. Its versions omit some clonotypes, under half of them owing to an unresolved V gene in the studies checked, with the rest unexplained. That table furnishes V, J and clone size, whereas the DNA furnished D and trimming. Present in this sample are over 150,000 clones, approximately 90% of which were seen just once. The ten largest clones represent less than 2% of the sample.

Comment on this clone: The specificity of this receptor is unknown. No much larger clone exists at a distance of one base, and base qualities are not known.

Reading the germline V gene gives CDR1 LGHNT and CDR2 FRNRAP. The CDR3 holds 15 amino acids from the cysteine to the phenylalanine. Just CDR3 DNA is preserved here, 45 bases in frame from base 1. V loses 6 bases at its end and J loses 3 bases; junction bases beyond the gene matches: 6. Samples from volunteer blood donors who had recovered from COVID-19 were contributed by a second Seattle source. Collaborating institutions collected whole blood in K2EDTA tubes following their own protocols. For TCRbeta analysis, collaborator samples were shipped as frozen whole blood, as isolated PBMCs, or as DNA extracted from either sample type. On the study overall, not on this receptor specifically: How much clinical and demographic metadata was included differed by source and by participant, and the metadata was provided uncurated.

The TCR sequence derives from a man between 18 and 35 years old who had recovered from COVID-19. Sequencing was carried out using peripheral blood. The sequence joins TRBV12-5 to TRBJ2-1; 9 bases in the junction line up with TRBD2. The DNA sequence is TGTGCTAGTGGCTTTCTAGCGGGAAACTACAATGAGCAGTTCTTC. Its translation is CASGFLAGNYNEQFF.